This passage covers 14 T cell receptor beta chains from one sample sequenced in a study of blood T cells in healthy people across ages. Then a second PCR, running roughly 6 to 11 cycles, was carried out with a sample-barcoded 5' primer and a J-beta primer mix. One entry per CDR3 protein, called by TCRdb with MiXCR from the 5' RACE reads. The sample includes roughly 720,000 distinct CDR3 sequences, approximately 53% seen only once; the top ten take approximately 40%. The sequencing input was blood. Receptors were obtained from an elderly man in good health.

The CDR3 region is CASSVKTNTGELFF. CDR3 DNA: TGTGCCAGCAGTGTCAAGACGAACACCGGGGAGCTGTTTTTT. The chain links TRBV7-3 to TRBJ2-2; D is uncertain. The germline V and J ends were trimmed by 6 bases and 0 bases, with 8 bases remaining between them. Per germline, CDR1 SGHTA and CDR2 FQGTGA. The CDR3 contains 14 residues.

V and J are TRBV27 and TRBJ2-7, with D perhaps being TRBD1 or TRBD2 (5 bases each). The CDR3 spans 15 residues. V lost 7 bases, J lost 5 bases, and 21 bases lay in between. Germline assignment: CDR1 MNHEY and CDR2 SMNVEV (reference sequence). In DNA form, the CDR3 reads TGTGCCAGCAAGTCCAGGCCAGCCCCGGGGCACGAGCAGTACTTC. Its translation is CASKSRPAPGHEQYF.

V is TRBV9 and J is TRBJ1-4; TRBD1 might be the D (5 bases). The germline gives CDR1 SGDLS, CDR2 YYNGEE. Deletions cut 3 bases from V and 2 bases from J, with 8 bases between. The CDR3 consists of 14 residues. The CDR3 coding sequence is TGTGCCAGCAGCGCGGCAGGGACTAATGAAAAACTGTTTTTT. Its protein product is CASSAAGTNEKLFF.

V is TRBV5-4 and J is TRBJ2-7; weak D call: TRBD1 (6 bases). V lost 1 base and J 3 bases, leaving 11 bases between the germline ends. CDR3 length: 14 amino acids. Germline V gene data show CDR1 as SGHNT and CDR2 as YYREEE (reference sequence). CDR3 sequence (DNA): TGTGCCAGCAGCTTGAGTCTGGACAGCTACGAGCAGTACTTC. Translation: CASSLSLDSYEQYF.

In its sample, this clonotype was seen a few times. A junction boundary mismatches the germline segment, possibly from a read error. This chain uses TRBV10-3 with TRBJ2-5, with 11 bases fitting TRBD2. Germline CDR1 reads ENHRY; CDR2 reads SYGVKD. The CDR3 totals 14 residues. The CDR3, as DNA: TGTGCCATTAGTGGGGGGACTAGCGGTAATGAGCAGTACTTC. Its translation is CAISGGTSGNEQYF.

This chain links TRBV20-1 with TRBJ2-7, with 9 bases matching TRBD1. The trim removed 8 bases at V and 2 bases at J, leaving 7 bases unmatched. From germline, CDR1 is DFQATT and CDR2 SNEGSKA (reference sequence). The CDR3 has 13 residues. CDR3 protein: CSRSGTGPYEQYF. In DNA, the CDR3 is TGCAGTAGATCCGGGACAGGGCCCTACGAGCAGTACTTC.

V and J are TRBV13 and TRBJ2-4; 10 positions match TRBD2. The J call may be faulty, since TRBJ2-7 better matches the DNA end. Germline V gives CDR1 PRHDT, CDR2 FYEKMQ (reference sequence). This CDR3 has 15 amino acids. In DNA form, the CDR3 reads TGTGCCAGCAGTTTAAGAGGGACTAGCGTTTACGAGCAGTACTTC. Translating gives CASSLRGTSVYEQYF.

DNA of the CDR3: TGTGCCAGCAGCCCGCGGGGATCTCAGCCCCAGCATTTT. This gives the protein CASSPRGSQPQHF. The gene calls are TRBV3-1 and TRBJ1-5; D not resolved. V dropped 4 bases and J dropped 6 bases, with 10 bases sitting between them. Germline V CDR1 and CDR2: LGHDT, YNNKEL (reference sequence). The CDR3 length is 13 residues.

The chain has TRBV28 and TRBJ2-3, with a weak D call TRBD2 (6 bases). The CDR3 spans 11 residues. The germline CDR1 and CDR2 sequences are MDHEN and SYDVKM. V lost 6 bases and J lost 14, with 15 bases in between. Here the CDR3 reads CASRGGSGGYF. CDR3 in DNA: TGTGCCAGCAGGGGAGGATCAGGAGGGTATTTT. Supplemented by reference TRBV28 and TRBJ2-3, the full variable domain reads DVKVTQSSRYLVKRTGEKVFLECVQDMDHENMFWYRQDPGLGLRLIYFSYDVKMKEKGDIPEGYSVSREKKERFSLILESASTNQTSMYLCASRGGSGGYFGPGTRLTVL.

The V gene is TRBV20-1, the J gene TRBJ2-2, with 15 bases lining up with TRBD2. The J segment lost 4 bases and the V segment lost 0 bases, leaving 12 bases of the junction unmatched. The CDR3 has 20 residues. CDR1 DFQATT and CDR2 SNEGSKA come from the germline V gene (reference sequence). The CDR3, as DNA: TGCAGTGCTAGAGATCCTCGGGGACTAGCGGGAGGATCTACCACCGGGGAGCTGTTTTTT. Protein: CSARDPRGLAGGSTTGELFF.

The V gene is TRBV10-3, the J gene TRBJ2-1; D perhaps matches TRBD1 (5 bases). Matching the DNA end better, TRBJ2-7 makes the J call doubtful. The germline gives CDR1 ENHRY, CDR2 SYGVKD. The CDR3 runs 14 residues. The CDR3 loop reads CATLAGLRFNEQYF. The CDR3, as DNA: TGTGCCACCCTGGCAGGGTTACGTTTCAACGAGCAGTACTTC.

The chain is built from TRBV5-8 and TRBJ2-7, with unresolved D. The CDR3 sequence is 12 residues long. The germline gives CDR1 SGHTS, CDR2 YDEGEE. V was cut by 4 bases and J by 2 bases, with 7 bases left in between. Here the CDR3 DNA reads TGTGCCAGCAGCCCTCATACCTACGAGCAGTACTTC. This codes for CASSPHTYEQYF.

This clonotype was seen only a few times. This chain joins TRBV5-1 and TRBJ2-7, with a weak D call TRBD1 (6 bases). The ends were cut back, 5 bases at V and 6 bases at J, with 15 bases in the middle. The CDR3 extends over 13 amino acids. The germline gives CDR1 SGHRS, CDR2 YFSETQ. The CDR3 is CASRFGGAAEQYF. For the CDR3, the DNA is TGCGCCAGCAGGTTTGGGGGCGCGGCCGAGCAGTACTTC.

The chain recombines TRBV7-2 with TRBJ1-4; D not resolved. V lost 1 base and J 8 bases, leaving 14 bases between the germline ends. This CDR3 has 15 amino acids. Germline values: CDR1 SGHTA, CDR2 FQGNSA. The CDR3 reads CASSLGDAGVEKLFF. The CDR3 bases are TGTGCCAGCAGCTTAGGTGACGCGGGCGTCGAAAAACTGTTTTTT.